The TCR beta chain described here comes from a study of human T cells and chemical hapten exposure. A single record per CDR3 protein comes from TCRdb applying MiXCR to the RACE reads. The repertoire includes more than 250,000 distinct CDR3 sequences, about 8.6% of them detected once, and 2.3% sits in the top ten. The CDR3 is 11 residues long. The germline gives CDR1 MDHEN, CDR2 SYDVKM. Trimming pared 3 bases from V and 5 bases from J, leaving 5 bases between. Time point: pre-sensitization, week 0. Treatment denoted: therapeutic diphenylcyclopropenone sensitization with weekly scalp DPC. The receptor's source is a woman between 35 and 50 years old with alopecia areata. Some clones in this sample may be carry-over from other donors' samples. Sequencing used whole blood, obtained in connection with sensitization to the hapten diphenylcyclopropenone (DPC). V gene TRBV28 combines with J gene TRBJ2-7; no clear D. CDR3 in DNA: TGTGCCAGCAGTTTTGTGGACGAGCAGTACTTC. It codes for CASSFVDEQYF.